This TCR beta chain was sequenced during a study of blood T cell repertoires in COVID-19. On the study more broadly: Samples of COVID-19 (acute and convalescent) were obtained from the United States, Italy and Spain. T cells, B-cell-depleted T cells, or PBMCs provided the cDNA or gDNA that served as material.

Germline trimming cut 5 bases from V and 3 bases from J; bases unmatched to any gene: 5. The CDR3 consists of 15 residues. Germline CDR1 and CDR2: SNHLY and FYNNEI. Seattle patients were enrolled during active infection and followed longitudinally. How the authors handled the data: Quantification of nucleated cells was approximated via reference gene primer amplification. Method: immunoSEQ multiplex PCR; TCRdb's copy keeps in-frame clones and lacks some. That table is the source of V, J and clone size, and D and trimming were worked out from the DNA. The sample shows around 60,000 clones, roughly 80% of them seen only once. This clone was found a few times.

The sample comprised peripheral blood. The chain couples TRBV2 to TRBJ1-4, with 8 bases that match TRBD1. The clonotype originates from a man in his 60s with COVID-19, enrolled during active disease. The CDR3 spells CASSPNRGANEKLFF. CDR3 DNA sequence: TGTGCCAGCAGTCCAAACAGGGGGGCTAATGAAAAACTGTTTTTT.